Listed below are T cell receptor beta chains from one sample, sequenced in a study of CD8+ T cells in alopecia areata. Produced via immunoSEQ multiplex PCR; TCRdb's table is partial and in-frame only. This table holds some 120,000 clones, approximately 53% found once. The sample consisted of CD4+ T cells sorted from blood, taken at week 0. These receptor sequences come from a human donor with alopecia areata. The CDR3 runs from the conserved cysteine through the conserved F or W. A D gene is named only where the DNA matches it firmly. Expanded clones get a size class; other rows say once, few or many, or leave the size out.

>TRBJ2-1|NA|few|TRBV7-9
TGTGCCAGCAGCTCCACTAGATACAATGAGCAGTTCTTC
CASSSTRYNEQFF
>TRBJ2-1|TRBD1|NA|TRBV6-5
TGTGCCAGCAGTTACCGGCGGGACAGGGGTTACAATGAGCAGTTCTTC
CASSYRRDRGYNEQFF
>TRBJ1-1|TRBD1|NA|TRBV4-3
TGCGCCAGCAGCCAAAACAGGGGGCTAACTGAAGCTTTCTTT
CASSQNRGLTEAFF
>TRBJ1-6|NA|NA|TRBV5-1
TGCGCCAGCAGCTTGGGGACGGTGAATAATTCACCCCTCCACTTT
CASSLGTVNNSPLHF
>TRBJ1-2|NA|once|TRBV5-4
TGTGCCAGCAGCTTGGATGAGGGCCCAGGTGGCTACACCTTC
CASSLDEGPGGYTF
>TRBJ1-1|NA|NA|TRBV5-1
TGCGCCAGCAGCTTTAGCCCGGGCGTCACTGAAGCTTTCTTT
CASSFSPGVTEAFF
>TRBJ2-1|TRBD2|NA|TRBV5-1
TGCGCCAGCAGTCGGACTCTAGCGGGAAGGTCCTACAATGAGCAGTTCTTC
CASSRTLAGRSYNEQFF
>TRBJ1-2|NA|NA|TRBV5-1
TGCGCCAGCAGCTTGGAAGGCCAAGGCTACACCTTC
CASSLEGQGYTF
>TRBJ2-5|TRBD1|NA|TRBV4-3
TGCGCCAGCAGCCAAGAAGGGGGCAGGGCAGGAGAGACCCAGTACTTC
CASSQEGGRAGETQYF
>TRBJ2-7|NA|NA|TRBV11-2
TGTGCCAGCAGCTCGGGGCGACGGACCGAGCAGTACTTC
CASSSGRRTEQYF
>TRBJ2-5|TRBD2|NA|TRBV5-1
TGCGCCAGCAGCACCGGGACTAGCGGAGAGACCCAGTACTTC
CASSTGTSGETQYF
>TRBJ1-2|NA|NA|TRBV27
TGTGCCAGCAGTGCCACGGGTGAAATTAACTATGGCTACACCTTC
CASSATGEINYGYTF
>TRBJ1-5|TRBD1|NA|TRBV27
TGTGCCAGCAGGTTGGACAGGGGGGCTAATCAGCCCCAGCATTTT
CASRLDRGANQPQHF
>TRBJ2-1|TRBD2|NA|TRBV4-3
TGCGCCAGCAGCCAAGAATCTGAGGGAGGGCCTTACAATGAGCAGTTCTTC
CASSQESEGGPYNEQFF
>TRBJ1-1|TRBD1|once|TRBV5-1
TGCGCCAGCAGCGTGGGACAGGCAGTGAACACTGAAGCTTTCTTT
CASSVGQAVNTEAFF
>TRBJ2-7|NA|once|TRBV21-1
TGTGCCAGCAGCAAAGGGAAGCGACTAGCGGGGCTGTACGAGCAGTACTTC
CASSKGKRLAGLYEQYF
>TRBJ2-5|NA|NA|TRBV5-1
TGCGCCAGCAGCTTGGCTTACAGCAATTATCAAGAGACCCAGTACTTC
CASSLAYSNYQETQYF
>TRBJ2-7|TRBD1|NA|TRBV7-6
TGTGCCAGCAAAGACAGGGGTGACGAGCAGTACTTC
CASKDRGDEQYF
>TRBJ2-7|TRBD1|NA|TRBV5-6
TGTGCCAGCAGCCGAGGACAGGGGTCCTACGAGCAGTACTTC
CASSRGQGSYEQYF
>TRBJ2-3|TRBD1|NA|TRBV19
TGTGCCAGTAGTCCCCTACGAGGGGGCCCCGCAGATACGCAGTATTTT
CASSPLRGGPADTQYF
>TRBJ1-1|TRBD1|NA|TRBV13
TGTGCCAGCAGCTCCCGGACAGGGCGGGCTGAAGCTTTCTTT
CASSSRTGRAEAFF
>TRBJ1-2|NA|NA|TRBV5-5
TGTGCCAGCAGCTTGGAACAGGGTCTCTATGGCTACACCTTC
CASSLEQGLYGYTF
>TRBJ2-3|NA|NA|TRBV7-6
TGTGCCAGCAGCTTGGCCGGGGAGGTGCAGGACACGCAGTATTTT
CASSLAGEVQDTQYF
>TRBJ2-1|TRBD1|few|TRBV7-2
TGTGCCAGCAGCTTAGCGGGGACAGGGGGCAATGAGCAGTTCTTC
CASSLAGTGGNEQFF
>TRBJ2-5|NA|NA|TRBV4-2
TGTGCCAGCAGCCAAGGAGCTAGCGCGGCTCAAGAGACCCAGTACTTC
CASSQGASAAQETQYF
>TRBJ2-1|TRBD2|NA|TRBV6-5
TGTGCCAGCAAGCTAGCGGGGGGTTTTGAACTGTTGCAGTTCTTC
CASKLAGGFELLQFF
>TRBJ1-4|TRBD1|NA|TRBV4-2
TGTGCCAGCAGCCCAACCGACAGGGGAGATAAAAAACTGTTTTTT
CASSPTDRGDKKLFF
>TRBJ2-3|TRBD1|once|TRBV4-1
TGCGCCAGCAGCCGCGGACAGGGGGGGGCAGATACGCAGTATTTT
CASSRGQGGADTQYF
>TRBJ2-7|NA|NA|TRBV21-1
TGTGCCAGCAGCTCTCGAAGGTCACTTTTCTCCTACGAGCAGTACTTC
CASSSRRSLFSYEQYF
>TRBJ1-2|NA|few|TRBV7-8
TGTGCCAGCAGCTTAGGTATTCAGATCAACTATGGCTACACCTTC
CASSLGIQINYGYTF
>TRBJ2-3|TRBD2|NA|TRBV5-8
TGTGCCAGCAGCCGGACTAGCGGGAGCACAGATACGCAGTATTTT
CASSRTSGSTDTQYF
>TRBJ2-1|TRBD2|NA|TRBV7-2
TGTGCCAGCAGTCGGAGACTAGCGGGGGGGCCATGGAATGAGCAGTTCTTC
CASSRRLAGGPWNEQFF
>TRBJ1-1|NA|once|TRBV5-4
TGTGCCAGCAGCTTGGTTGGACAGCCGAACACTGAAGCTTTCTTT
CASSLVGQPNTEAFF
>TRBJ2-4|NA|NA|TRBV7-8
TGTGCCAGCAGCTTAGCCGGGCGGGCCAAAAACATTCAGTACTTC
CASSLAGRAKNIQYF
>TRBJ1-2|NA|NA|TRBV25-1
TGTGCCAGCAGTGGGCAGGGCCCAAACTATGGCTACACCTTC
CASSGQGPNYGYTF
>TRBJ2-1|TRBD1|NA|TRBV7-2
TGTGCCAGCAGCTTAGAGCAGGCAGGGGGCTACAATGAGCAGTTCTTC
CASSLEQAGGYNEQFF
>TRBJ1-1|TRBD1|NA|TRBV6-6
TGTGCCAGCAGGCAGCCACAGGGGGAAGCTTTCTTT
CASRQPQGEAFF
>TRBJ1-2|NA|NA|TRBV7-2
TGTGCCAGCAGCTTCGAACGGCCGGCTTTTGGCTACACCTTC
CASSFERPAFGYTF
>TRBJ2-3|NA|NA|TRBV7-2
TGTGCCGGGGGGGGCTCAGATACGCAGTATTTT
CAGGGSDTQYF
>TRBJ1-2|NA|NA|TRBV19
TGTGCCAGTAGTATAGTCGGGGACTATGGCTACACCTTC
CASSIVGDYGYTF
>TRBJ2-2|NA|NA|TRBV2
TGTGCCAGCAGGGGGACTCGTAACACCGGGGAGCTGTTTTTT
CASRGTRNTGELFF
>TRBJ1-2|NA|NA|TRBV6-5
TGTGCCAGCAGACGCGACAGGTTCTATGGCTACACCTTC
CASRRDRFYGYTF
>TRBJ2-2|TRBD2|NA|TRBV4-1
TGCGCCAGCAGCCCCCGCCATCTAGCGGGAGTCAACACCGGGGAGCTGTTTTTT
CASSPRHLAGVNTGELFF
>TRBJ2-2|NA|NA|TRBV7-2
TGTGCCAGCAGCTTAGCGCCCAGGATGAACACCGGGGAGCTGTTTTTT
CASSLAPRMNTGELFF
>TRBJ1-2|NA|NA|TRBV2
TGTGCCAGCAGTGGATACTCGAACTATGGCTACACCTTC
CASSGYSNYGYTF
>TRBJ2-5|TRBD2|NA|TRBV5-1
TGCGCCAGCAGCTTGTTTGGGGTGCGGCGGCGGGGGGGCCAAGAGACCCAGTACTTC
CASSLFGVRRRGGQETQYF
>TRBJ1-1|NA|few|TRBV29-1
TGCAGCGTTGAGGGGTTGGGTCGGACTGAAGCTTTCTTT
CSVEGLGRTEAFF
>TRBJ1-2|TRBD1|NA|TRBV5-6
TGTGCCAGCAGCTACCACAGGGGGCTCATGAGGTACTATGGCTACACCTTC
CASSYHRGLMRYYGYTF
>TRBJ2-1|NA|NA|TRBV2
TGTGCCAGCAGTTCGTTAAGGGGTCTCGATGAGCAGTTCTTC
CASSSLRGLDEQFF
>TRBJ2-7|NA|NA|TRBV30
TGTGCCTGGAGTTCAGGGGACGAGCAGTACTTC
CAWSSGDEQYF
>TRBJ2-1|NA|NA|TRBV25-1
TGTGCCAGCAGTGAATTAGAGCGGGACACAAATGAGCAGTTCTTC
CASSELERDTNEQFF
>TRBJ2-5|TRBD2|NA|TRBV2
TGTGCCAGCAGCGGGACTACTGCACGAGAGACCCAGTACTTC
CASSGTTARETQYF
>TRBJ1-2|NA|few|TRBV27
TGTGCCAGCAGTAGATCCTCCCGCCCGAGCTATGGCTACACCTTC
CASSRSSRPSYGYTF
>TRBJ2-1|TRBD2|NA|TRBV7-2
TGTGCCAGCAGCTCCAGCGGGGGCCCATACAATGAGCAGTTCTTC
CASSSSGGPYNEQFF
>TRBJ2-7|NA|NA|TRBV14
TGTGCCAGCAGCCTAGCCGGGACTCTCTACGAGCAGTACTTC
CASSLAGTLYEQYF